Following are 26 T cell receptor beta chains from one sample sequenced in a study of T-cell reconstitution after alpha-beta-depleted transplantation in children. Researchers prepared the TCRbeta library using unique molecular identifiers, the study reports. Via MiXCR, TCRdb re-called the PCR reads, giving one row per CDR3 protein. This table has 700,000 to 950,000 distinct CDR3 sequences, approximately 15% appearing once. Here the sequenced sample was PBMCs, mostly from graft donor cells, taken 360 days after TCRalphabeta/CD19-depleted stem cell transplant. The receptor source for this set is a male patient aged 5 to 17 who had a stem cell transplant for acute lymphoblastic leukemia, so the T cells may come from the graft donor.

This clonotype showed up just a few times. The chain has TRBV3-1 and TRBJ2-5, with 10 nucleotides matching TRBD2. This CDR3 is 15 amino acids long. V trimming: 4 bases; J trimming: 2 bases; junction bases outside the gene matches: 4. In germline, CDR1 is LGHDT, CDR2 YNNKEL (reference sequence). As DNA, the CDR3 is TGTGCCAGCAGCCGACAGACTAGCGGGCAAGAGACCCAGTACTTC. Amino acid sequence: CASSRQTSGQETQYF.

This clonotype has at least ten counts. The chain employs TRBV7-9 and TRBJ2-1, with a weak D call TRBD1 (5 bases). V was clipped by 5 bases and J by 0 bases, with 14 bases between them. Germline-derived CDR1 and CDR2 are SEHNR and FQNEAQ (reference sequence). The CDR3 has 16 residues. CDR3 region: CASSKSTVLSYNEQFF. The CDR3 region has the DNA TGTGCCAGCAGCAAATCGACAGTCCTCTCCTACAATGAGCAGTTCTTC.

This clonotype was observed many times. The J gene is TRBJ2-7, the V gene TRBV20-1; 9 bases fit TRBD1. The germline V gene encodes CDR1 DFQATT and CDR2 SNEGSKA (reference sequence). The CDR3 contains 16 residues. V lost 2 bases, J lost 4 bases, and 12 bases stayed unmatched. The CDR3 DNA follows: TGCAGTGCTAGACCTGTACAGGGGGCACGGACATACGAGCAGTACTTC. It translates to CSARPVQGARTYEQYF.

The chain has TRBV15 and TRBJ2-2; TRBD2 might be the D (5 bases). Germline CDR1 and CDR2: LNHNV and YYDKDF (reference sequence). Trimming took off 1 base at V and 7 bases at J, with 10 bases between the two ends. The CDR3 extends over 14 amino acids. The CDR3 sequence: CATSRGTAYGELFF. The CDR3 DNA reads TGTGCCACCAGCAGAGGGACTGCCTACGGGGAGCTGTTTTTT.

This chain uses TRBV20-1 with TRBJ2-1; D remains ambiguous. The CDR3 covers 13 residues. Trimming shortened V by 4 bases and J by 1 base, and 8 bases separated the two germline ends. Germline V gives CDR1 DFQATT, CDR2 SNEGSKA (reference sequence). The CDR3 bases are TGCAGTGCTACCGGGTCGTCCTACAATGAGCAGTTCTTC. Its protein is CSATGSSYNEQFF.

This clonotype occurred many times. This chain joins TRBV28 and TRBJ2-5, with 9 bases identical to TRBD2. Germline V lookup: CDR1 MDHEN, CDR2 SYDVKM. The CDR3 length is 16 residues. V gave up 3 bases and J gave up 1 base; unmatched junction bases: 6. CDR3 amino acids: CASSFRLAGTQETQYF. The DNA of the CDR3 is TGTGCCAGCAGTTTTCGGCTAGCGGGGACCCAAGAGACCCAGTACTTC.

This chain joins TRBV2 and TRBJ2-7, with unresolved D. The CDR3 has 11 residues. V was trimmed by 7 bases and J by 3 bases, leaving 7 bases between them. Germline values: CDR1 SNHLY, CDR2 FYNNEI. As DNA, the CDR3 is TGTGCCAGCAAAGCAGTCTACGAGCAGTACTTC. It specifies CASKAVYEQYF.

The CDR3 bases are TGCAGCGTTTCACAAGCCGATTATGGCTACACCTTC. Its translation is CSVSQADYGYTF. This chain links TRBV29-1 with TRBJ1-2; D is unclear. The germline V and J ends were trimmed by 5 bases and 5 bases, with 12 bases remaining between them. CDR1 and CDR2 from the germline V gene are SQVTM and ANQGSEA. The CDR3 is 12 residues long.

The rearrangement links TRBV6-2 or TRBV6-3 to TRBJ2-5; 8 bases fit TRBD2. Germline values: CDR1 MNHEY, CDR2 SVGEGT. J lost 5 bases, V lost 5 bases, and 13 bases had no gene match. The CDR3 has 16 residues. CDR3 bases: TGTGCCAGCAGTCCTTTAGCGGGAAGGAGGGGGGAGACCCAGTACTTC. Amino acids: CASSPLAGRRGETQYF.

The sample holds a few counts of this clonotype. The chain carries TRBV20-1 and TRBJ2-3; D ambiguous. The CDR3 contains 14 residues. Trimming stripped 3 bases from V and 2 bases from J, with 12 bases between. In germline, CDR1 is DFQATT, CDR2 SNEGSKA (reference sequence). CDR3 residues: CSASPTTHTDTQYF. CDR3 nucleotide sequence: TGCAGTGCTAGCCCGACAACCCACACAGATACGCAGTATTTT.

The chain links TRBV5-1 to TRBJ2-7; 11 bases agree with TRBD2. With 2 bases clipped from V and 5 bases from J, the junction kept 3 bases outside the gene matches. This CDR3 contains 14 residues. Looked up from germline, CDR1 is SGHRS and CDR2 is YFSETQ. Here the CDR3 DNA reads TGCGCCAGCAGCTTTACTAGCGGGAGTAACGAGCAGTACTTC. Translating it yields CASSFTSGSNEQYF.

This clonotype showed up just a few times. The V and J genes are TRBV5-8 and TRBJ2-1; no clear D gene. The V end was cut by 4 bases, the J end by 4 bases, with 12 bases between. This CDR3 spans 14 amino acids. Germline CDR1 SGHTS, CDR2 YDEGEE. Here the CDR3 reads CASSGRQHYNEQFF. The CDR3 DNA reads as TGTGCCAGCAGCGGCAGACAACATTACAATGAGCAGTTCTTC.

The CDR3 DNA follows: TGTGCCAGCAGTGAGGGACTAGCGCCCAATGAGCAGTTCTTC. Translation gives CASSEGLAPNEQFF. This sequence joins TRBV6-1 and TRBJ2-1; 10 bases map to TRBD2. Germline V CDR1 and CDR2: MNHNS, SASEGT. The CDR3 extends over 14 amino acids. Losses at the gene ends were 3 bases for V and 6 bases for J; bases not matched to a gene: 2.

The chain combines TRBV5-6 with TRBJ1-2; D not certain. The V gene's germline CDR1 is SGHDT and CDR2 YYEEEE. The CDR3 consists of 12 residues. V lost 2 bases and J lost 2, with 4 bases in between. As DNA, the CDR3 is TGTGCCAGCAGCTTTGAGAACTATGGCTACACCTTC. Protein sequence: CASSFENYGYTF. Full variable domain (remainder filled in from reference TRBV5-6 and TRBJ1-2): DAGVTQSPTHLIKTRGQQVTLRCSPKSGHDTVSWYQQALGQGPQFIFQYYEEEERQRGNFPDRFSGHQFPNYSSELNVNALLLGDSALYLCASSFENYGYTFGSGTRLTVV.

The chain has TRBV4-2 and TRBJ2-7; TRBD2 matches at 10 bases. V shed 0 bases, J shed 3 bases, and the junction held 8 bases outside the gene matches. Germline loops: CDR1 LGHNA, CDR2 YNFKEQ. The CDR3 is made up of 17 amino acids. The CDR3 region has the DNA TGTGCCAGCAGCCAAGATAAGACTAGCGGGTTTTACTACGAGCAGTACTTC. The encoded protein is CASSQDKTSGFYYEQYF.

Only a few counts were recorded for this clonotype. The CDR3 nucleotides are TGTGCCAGCACCAGGGACGGCATCTCTGAAAAACTGTTTTTT. It encodes CASTRDGISEKLFF. The rearrangement uses TRBV12-3 or TRBV12-4 and TRBJ1-4; maybe TRBD1 (5 bases). The CDR3 is made up of 14 amino acids. Trimming left V 7 bases short and J 7 bases short, with 16 bases between.

Only a few counts were recorded for this clonotype. This chain links TRBV20-1 with TRBJ2-7, with 12 bases fitting TRBD2. After removal of 2 bases from V and 5 bases from J, the junction contained 7 bases not matched to a gene. This CDR3 has 15 residues. Germline V CDR1 and CDR2: DFQATT, SNEGSKA (reference sequence). The CDR3 reads CSARRLAGVRDEQYF. CDR3 nucleotide sequence: TGCAGTGCTAGAAGACTAGCGGGAGTTCGGGACGAGCAGTACTTC.

This chain connects TRBV5-5 to TRBJ2-5; D gene uncertain. The CDR3 contains 13 residues. The V gene's germline CDR1 is SGHKS and CDR2 YYEKEE (reference sequence). The ends were cut back, 3 bases at V and 3 bases at J, with 9 bases in the middle. This CDR3 is CASSSGIEETQYF. The CDR3 DNA follows: TGTGCCAGCAGCTCTGGGATTGAAGAGACCCAGTACTTC.

This chain connects TRBV12-3 or TRBV12-4 to TRBJ2-1; 10 nucleotides match TRBD2. CDR3 length: 14 amino acids. V shed 7 bases, J shed 6 bases, and the junction held 6 bases outside the gene matches. For the CDR3, the DNA is TGTGCCAGCAAAAAGGGACTAGCGAGCAATGAGCAGTTCTTC. Amino acids: CASKKGLASNEQFF.

The rearrangement joins TRBV12-3 or TRBV12-4 to TRBJ2-2; D is unclear. The V end lost 5 bases, the J end lost 4 bases, and 8 bases lay between the germline ends. This CDR3 has 13 residues. The CDR3 DNA reads TGTGCCAGCAGTGACGGCGCCACCGGGGAGCTGTTTTTT. Its protein product is CASSDGATGELFF.

The J gene is TRBJ1-4, the V gene TRBV7-9; D gene ambiguous. V was clipped by 5 bases and J by 6 bases, with 10 bases between them. The CDR3 consists of 13 residues. CDR1 SEHNR and CDR2 FQNEAQ come from the germline V gene (reference sequence). CDR3 region: CASSLTVDEKLFF. In DNA, the CDR3 is TGTGCCAGCAGCCTAACAGTAGATGAAAAACTGTTTTTT. The variable domain in full, with the rest retrieved from reference TRBV7-9 and TRBJ1-4, is DTGVSQNPRHKITKRGQNVTFRCDPISEHNRLYWYRQTLGQGPEFLTYFQNEAQLEKSRLLSDRFSAERPKGSFSTLEIQRTEQGDSAMYLCASSLTVDEKLFFGSGTQLSVL.

This clonotype was seen at least ten times. The CDR3 is CSVAGTSTDTQYF. The CDR3 DNA sequence: TGCAGCGTTGCGGGCACTAGCACAGATACGCAGTATTTT. This chain links TRBV29-1 with TRBJ2-3; D gene uncertain. CDR3 size: 13 residues. Germline CDR1 and CDR2: SQVTM and ANQGSEA. Trimming stripped 4 bases from V and 0 bases from J, with 8 bases between.

This clonotype was seen only a few times. The rearrangement links TRBV4-1 to TRBJ2-1; 11 bases match TRBD2. Germline V gene sequence: CDR1 MGHRA, CDR2 YSYEKL. The trim removed 2 bases at V and 8 bases at J, leaving 8 bases unmatched. The CDR3 is made up of 16 amino acids. In DNA form, the CDR3 reads TGCGCCAGCAGCCAAATTAAGGCTAGCGGGAGGCATGAGCAGTTCTTC. It specifies CASSQIKASGRHEQFF.

The chain uses TRBV15 and TRBJ2-7, with 7 bases aligning to TRBD2. The CDR3 runs to 14 residues. Trimming at V came to 5 bases and at J to 2 bases, leaving 6 bases not matched to a gene. Germline V gene lookup returns CDR1 LNHNV and CDR2 YYDKDF (reference sequence). The chain's CDR3 is CATSRTSSAYEQYF. Written as DNA, the CDR3 is TGTGCCACCAGCCGGACTAGTAGCGCCTACGAGCAGTACTTC. The full variable domain, with the rest looked up from reference TRBV15 and TRBJ2-7, is DAMVIQNPRYQVTQFGKPVTLSCSQTLNHNVMYWYQQKSSQAPKLLFHYYDKDFNNEADTPDNFQSRRPNTSFCFLDIRSPGLGDTAMYLCATSRTSSAYEQYFGPGTRLTVT.

This clonotype occurred a few times. No DNA is shown, since the ends of the CDR3 on it are uncertain; the CDR3 is the one TCRdb lists. V usage is TRBV11-2 and J usage is TRBJ2-3; the D call of TRBD1 is as the table states it, not checked on the DNA. Germline V lookup: CDR1 SGHAT, CDR2 FQNNGV. The CDR3 sequence runs 15 residues, both termini included. Here the CDR3 reads CASSFGPGGKDTQYF.

J is TRBJ2-3 and V is TRBV20-1; D unclear. From germline, CDR1 is DFQATT and CDR2 SNEGSKA (reference sequence). The CDR3 contains 14 residues. CDR3 sequence: CRPSQARRTDTQYF. CDR3 nucleotides: TGCAGACCGAGCCAGGCCAGAAGAACAGATACGCAGTATTTT.